Listed here are 29 T cell receptor beta chains from one sample, sequenced in a study of T cell changes during pregnancy in multiple sclerosis. TCRdb's table, derived via immunoSEQ multiplex PCR, lists solely in-frame clones and lacks some. This table holds tens of thousands of clones, over 80% found once. Source: CD4+ T cells from peripheral blood mononuclear cells, taken before pregnancy. These receptors were taken from a female donor with multiple sclerosis, enrolled in a pregnancy study.

Here the CDR3 reads CASILGGADNSPLHF. Here the CDR3 DNA reads TGTGCCAGCATCCTAGGGGGGGCGGACAATTCACCCCTCCACTTT. The chain has TRBV6-1 and TRBJ1-6; possibly TRBD1 for D (6 bases). Trimming pared 7 bases from V and 7 bases from J, leaving 17 bases between. Germline V CDR1 and CDR2: MNHNS, SASEGT. The CDR3 sequence is 15 residues long.

V and J are TRBV4-1 and TRBJ2-2; no clear D. There are 17 residues in the CDR3. Germline CDR1 and CDR2: MGHRA and YSYEKL. V shed 0 bases and J shed 0 bases, with 11 bases lying between them. In DNA, the CDR3 is TGCGCCAGCAGCCAAGAAAGTACGGGTGCGAACACCGGGGAGCTGTTTTTT. Its protein product is CASSQESTGANTGELFF.

This clone has more than one count but fewer than ten. This rearrangement joins TRBV5-6 to TRBJ2-7; 9 bases agree with TRBD1. Germline V gene data show CDR1 as SGHDT and CDR2 as YYEEEE. There are 15 residues in the CDR3. Unmatched junction bases numbered 7, after V lost 4 bases and J lost 2 bases. CDR3 residues: CASSPSGTGTYEQYF. In DNA form, the CDR3 reads TGTGCCAGCAGCCCCTCGGGGACAGGGACCTACGAGCAGTACTTC.

To note about this clone: At one of its ends the junction is not consistent with the germline gene, which may arise from a read error. This chain uses TRBV7-7 with TRBJ2-5, with D possibly TRBD2 on 6 matching bases. The CDR3 spans 15 residues. Germline CDR1 is SSHAT and CDR2 is FNYEAQ (reference sequence). The CDR3 nucleotides read TGTGCTAGCAGCCGCTTTGGGGGGTTGGGGGAGACCCAGTACTTC. This encodes CASSRFGGLGETQYF. Together with reference TRBV7-7 and TRBJ2-5, the CDR3 gives the full variable domain: GAGVSQSPRYKVTKRGQDVTLRCDPISSHATLYWYQQALGQGPEFLTYFNYEAQPDKSGLPSDRFSAERPEGSISTLTIQRTEQRDSAMYRCASSRFGGLGETQYFGPGTRLLVL.

This rearrangement joins TRBV7-2 to TRBJ1-6; 8 bases align to TRBD1. CDR1 and CDR2 (germline): SGHTA, FQGNSA. With V trimmed by 6 bases and J by 10 bases, 8 bases remained unmatched. The CDR3 has 14 residues. The DNA for the CDR3 is TGTGCCAGCAGTTCAACAGGGGGAGTCTCACCCCTCCACTTT. Residues: CASSSTGGVSPLHF.

The V and J genes are TRBV10-3 and TRBJ2-2; D possibly corresponds to TRBD2 (5 bases). Germline-derived CDR1 and CDR2 are ENHRY and SYGVKD. The germline V and J ends were trimmed by 5 bases and 6 bases, with 10 bases remaining between them. The CDR3 extends over 13 amino acids. CDR3 in amino acids: CAISSTEAGELFF. CDR3 DNA: TGTGCCATCAGTTCGACGGAGGCCGGGGAGCTGTTTTTT.

The chain is built from TRBV12-5 and TRBJ1-4, with D hard to call. The V end lost 1 base, the J end lost 8 bases, and 14 bases lay between the germline ends. This CDR3 spans 15 amino acids. Germline V gene data show CDR1 as LGHNT and CDR2 as FRNRAP. The chain's CDR3 is CASGLGPREQEKLFF. The CDR3, as DNA: TGTGCTAGTGGTTTGGGCCCTCGGGAGCAGGAAAAACTGTTTTTT.

The rearrangement joins TRBV30 to TRBJ1-2; D ambiguous. V was clipped by 2 bases and J by 2 bases, with 15 bases between them. From germline, CDR1 is GTSNPN and CDR2 SVGIG (reference sequence). CDR3 length: 15 residues. The CDR3 sequence: CAWSLGTGENYGYTF. CDR3 sequence (DNA): TGTGCCTGGAGTCTTGGAACGGGAGAGAACTATGGCTACACCTTC.

The chain recombines TRBV2 with TRBJ2-7; 8 nucleotides line up with TRBD1. The germline V gene has CDR1 SNHLY and CDR2 FYNNEI. The junction had 9 bases not matched to a gene; V was cut back by 6 bases and J by 5 bases. The length of the CDR3 is 14 residues. The CDR3 loop is CASREDRVYHEQYF. For the CDR3, the DNA is TGTGCCAGCAGGGAGGACAGGGTCTACCACGAGCAGTACTTC.

The V and J genes are TRBV6-5 and TRBJ2-1; D gene uncertain. The CDR3 loop spans 12 amino acids. The V gene's germline CDR1 is MNHEY and CDR2 SVGAGI. V lost 5 bases to trimming and J lost 7 bases, with 9 bases between them. This chain's CDR3 is CASSTGPNEQFF. In nucleotides, the CDR3 is TGTGCCAGCAGTACGGGTCCTAATGAGCAGTTCTTC.

V is TRBV18 and J is TRBJ1-6; 9 nucleotides agree with TRBD1. With 4 bases clipped from V and 6 bases from J, the junction kept 19 bases outside the gene matches. This CDR3 comprises 20 residues. Germline loops: CDR1 KGHSH, CDR2 LQKENI. The DNA of the CDR3 is TGTGCCAGCTCACGCGGCCTCCGGGACAGGGCAGGCTCGGGTAATTCACCCCTCCACTTT. Encoded protein: CASSRGLRDRAGSGNSPLHF. Supplemented by reference TRBV18 and TRBJ1-6, the full variable domain reads NAGVMQNPRHLVRRRGQEARLRCSPMKGHSHVYWYRQLPEEGLKFMVYLQKENIIDESGMPKERFSAEFPKEGPSILRIQQVVRGDSAAYFCASSRGLRDRAGSGNSPLHFGNGTRLTVT.

The rearrangement joins TRBV28 to TRBJ2-7; TRBD1 aligns across 7 bases. In germline, CDR1 is MDHEN, CDR2 SYDVKM. The CDR3 is 16 residues long. The V gene end was trimmed by 5 bases and the J gene end by 0 bases; junction bases not matched to a gene: 10. CDR3 region: CASSPPTGIYSYEQYF. In DNA form, the CDR3 reads TGTGCCAGCAGTCCACCGACAGGGATTTACTCCTACGAGCAGTACTTC.

This clone has more than one count but fewer than ten. This chain joins TRBV2 and TRBJ1-5; a weak D match, TRBD1 (5 bases). Trimming shortened V by 5 bases and J by 4 bases, and 9 bases separated the two germline ends. The CDR3 consists of 13 residues. Per germline, CDR1 SNHLY and CDR2 FYNNEI. DNA of the CDR3: TGTGCCAGCAGTTCAGACAGTAATCAGCCCCAGCATTTT. Translated, it gives CASSSDSNQPQHF. The whole variable domain, filled in from reference TRBV2 and TRBJ1-5, reads EPEVTQTPSHQVTQMGQEVILRCVPISNHLYFYWYRQILGQKVEFLVSFYNNEISEKSEIFDDQFSVERPDGSNFTLKIRSTKLEDSAMYFCASSSDSNQPQHFGDGTRLSIL.

The chain has TRBV4-1 and TRBJ2-3; no definite D call. The CDR3 has 14 residues. Germline V CDR1 and CDR2: MGHRA, YSYEKL. V dropped 2 bases and J dropped 2 bases, with 8 bases sitting between them. The DNA of the CDR3 is TGCGCCAGCAGCCAATGGCCTGACACAGATACGCAGTATTTT. This gives the protein CASSQWPDTDTQYF.

This clone appeared a single time. The CDR3 coding sequence is TGTGCCAGCAGCCCGCATGGACAGGGGGCGGGGGTAAGGGTCTCACCCCTCCACTTT. Its protein is CASSPHGQGAGVRVSPLHF. J is TRBJ1-6 and V is TRBV7-2; 11 nucleotides line up with TRBD1. The V and J ends lost 5 bases and 10 bases, in that order; junction bases with no gene match: 19. The CDR3 runs to 19 residues. Germline V lookup: CDR1 SGHTA, CDR2 FQGNSA. The full variable domain, in which reference TRBV7-2 and TRBJ1-6 provide the parts outside the CDR3, is GAGVSQSPSNKVTEKGKDVELRCDPISGHTALYWYRQSLGQGLEFLIYFQGNSAPDKSGLPSDRFSAERTGGSVSTLTIQRTQQEDSAVYLCASSPHGQGAGVRVSPLHFGNGTRLTVT.

This chain uses TRBV28 with TRBJ1-3; D not resolved. The germline CDR1 and CDR2 sequences are MDHEN and SYDVKM. Trimming took off 2 bases at V and 4 bases at J, with 12 bases between the two ends. The CDR3 covers 15 residues. Here the CDR3 reads CASSLPMGSGNTIYF. The CDR3 DNA reads as TGTGCCAGCAGTTTACCCATGGGCTCCGGAAACACCATATATTTT.

The chain links TRBV9 to TRBJ1-6, with D maybe TRBD1 (6 bases). The ends were cut back, 3 bases at V and 0 bases at J, with 10 bases in the middle. The CDR3 totals 16 residues. Germline assignment: CDR1 SGDLS and CDR2 YYNGEE. CDR3 region: CASSDRVNSYNSPLHF. For the CDR3, the DNA is TGTGCCAGCAGCGACAGGGTAAACTCCTATAATTCACCCCTCCACTTT.

This chain connects TRBV5-1 to TRBJ2-5; possibly TRBD1 for D (6 bases). The germline V gene has CDR1 SGHRS and CDR2 YFSETQ. CDR3 length: 15 residues. V lost 6 bases and J lost 2, with 17 bases in between. The CDR3 DNA reads TGCGCCAGCACCCCCCTGGGGGCGGATCAAGAGACCCAGTACTTC. This gives the protein CASTPLGADQETQYF.

Only a few counts were recorded for this clone. The V gene is TRBV7-6, the J gene TRBJ2-1; D possibly corresponds to TRBD1 (5 bases). The germline V and J ends were trimmed by 7 bases and 3 bases, with 10 bases remaining between them. Looked up from germline, CDR1 is SGHVS and CDR2 is FNYEAQ. The CDR3 covers 13 residues. CDR3 nucleotide sequence: TGTGCCAGCACTACAGGCTTCTACAATGAGCAGTTCTTC. This sequence encodes CASTTGFYNEQFF.

The chain employs TRBV6-5 and TRBJ2-7; D unresolved. Germline loops: CDR1 MNHEY, CDR2 SVGAGI. This CDR3 has 11 residues. V shed 11 bases and J shed 0 bases, with 8 bases lying between them. Written as DNA, the CDR3 is TGTGCCCTAAATCGCTCCTACGAGCAGTACTTC. Translated: CALNRSYEQYF.

V is TRBV28 and J is TRBJ1-4, with TRBD1 matching over 8 bases. The CDR3 spans 15 residues. Germline CDR1 MDHEN, CDR2 SYDVKM. V lost 3 bases, J lost 7 bases, and 7 bases stayed unmatched. CDR3: CASSLSQGAREKLFF. CDR3 in DNA: TGTGCCAGCAGTTTGTCGCAGGGGGCGCGTGAAAAACTGTTTTTT.

The genes are TRBV5-1 and TRBJ2-7, with 10 bases identical to TRBD1. This CDR3 comprises 18 residues. Germline CDR1 is SGHRS and CDR2 is YFSETQ. With 0 bases clipped from V and 2 bases from J, the junction kept 11 bases outside the gene matches. The CDR3 sequence: CASSLDGTGAYPAYEQYF. Written as DNA, the CDR3 is TGCGCCAGCAGCTTGGACGGGACAGGGGCCTACCCCGCCTACGAGCAGTACTTC.

The V gene is TRBV7-3, the J gene TRBJ2-7; 7 bases line up with TRBD2. CDR3 size: 17 residues. Trimming took 1 base from V and 1 from J; bases not matched to a gene: 10. Per the germline V gene, CDR1 is SGHTA and CDR2 is FQGTGA. The CDR3 nucleotides read TGTGCCAGCAGCTTAAGTCCCTGGCGGGAGCAGTCCTACGAGCAGTACTTC. It encodes CASSLSPWREQSYEQYF.

This sequence joins TRBV28 and TRBJ1-6, with D uncertain. The CDR3 runs 14 residues. Germline CDR1 and CDR2: MDHEN and SYDVKM. V dropped 5 bases and J dropped 7 bases, with 12 bases sitting between them. The chain's CDR3 is CASSLGGQNSPLHF. The CDR3 nucleotides read TGTGCCAGCAGTCTAGGAGGTCAAAATTCACCCCTCCACTTT.

The chain links TRBV6-1 to TRBJ1-1, with D uncertain. The CDR3 totals 10 residues. Germline assignment: CDR1 MNHNS and CDR2 SASEGT. Trimming took off 8 bases at V and 13 bases at J, with 14 bases between the two ends. The DNA of the CDR3 is TGTGCCAGCGAACACGAACGACTTTTCTTT. Encoded protein: CASEHERLFF.

This clone was detected only once. The chain combines TRBV4-1 with TRBJ2-2, with 9 bases that match TRBD2. The CDR3 has 16 amino acids. The trim removed 6 bases at V and 4 bases at J, leaving 9 bases unmatched. Germline V gene lookup returns CDR1 MGHRA and CDR2 YSYEKL. The CDR3 nucleotides are TGCGCCAGCAGTCATGCGGGGGGGCCGGGCACCGGGGAGCTGTTTTTT. Protein sequence: CASSHAGGPGTGELFF.

The V gene is TRBV28, the J gene TRBJ1-2; tentative D call: TRBD1 (5 bases). CDR1 is MDHEN, CDR2 SYDVKM, per germline. The CDR3 has 15 residues. Trimming pared 3 bases from V and 7 bases from J, leaving 18 bases between. CDR3: CASSLATETLPGYTF. As DNA, the CDR3 is TGTGCCAGCAGTTTGGCGACAGAGACCTTACCTGGCTACACCTTC.

This chain connects TRBV5-1 to TRBJ1-1; no clear D gene. The CDR3 is 16 amino acids. Trimming pared 4 bases from V and 1 base from J, leaving 17 bases between. The germline gives CDR1 SGHRS, CDR2 YFSETQ. Here the CDR3 reads CASSPAISSRNTEAFF. The CDR3 nucleotides are TGCGCCAGCAGCCCCGCCATTTCGAGTCGGAACACTGAAGCTTTCTTT.

V gene TRBV6-1 combines with J gene TRBJ2-7; 8 bases are a match to TRBD2. This CDR3 spans 18 amino acids. Trimming took 2 bases from V and 1 from J; bases not matched to a gene: 13. The V gene's germline CDR1 is MNHNS and CDR2 SASEGT. The CDR3 sequence: CASSERRASSGSSYEQYF. The CDR3 nucleotides are TGTGCCAGCAGTGAACGGAGGGCGTCCAGCGGGAGTTCCTACGAGCAGTACTTC.